The clone carrying this T cell receptor beta chain was observed many times. This entry belongs to a study of regulatory T cells in long-lasting Graves disease. About the study: Prior antithyroid drug treatment in newly diagnosed Graves' patients lasted under 3 months.

Specified time point: newly diagnosed GD, antithyroid drugs for less than 3 months. The authors made the TCR library using RNA they extracted from PBMCs. Combining iRepertoire HTBI primers with Arm-PCR of CDR3 regions, the authors built TCR beta libraries. In the original processing: Detected in the samples were 55 to 65 TRBV and 14 TRBJ segments. TCRdb reprocessed the multiplex PCR reads with MiXCR, giving one entry per CDR3 protein. TCRdb's processing, not the study's, gives the V and J calls here. This table has 350,000 to 400,000 distinct CDR3 sequences, around 15% appearing once. The V end lost 4 bases, the J end lost 2 bases, and 24 bases lay between the germline ends. In germline, CDR1 is SGHAT, CDR2 FQNNGV. The CDR3 has 18 residues.

The chain is built from TRBV11-2 and TRBJ2-7; a possible D gene is TRBD2 (6 bases). The TCR comes from a female donor with Graves disease. The sequences come from peripheral blood mononuclear cells (PBMCs), collected at new diagnosis, from a patient treated with antithyroid drugs. CDR3 residues: CASSSWMEGRQSAYEQYF. CDR3 in DNA: TGTGCCAGCAGCTCCTGGATGGAGGGGCGGCAGTCCGCCTACGAGCAGTACTTC.